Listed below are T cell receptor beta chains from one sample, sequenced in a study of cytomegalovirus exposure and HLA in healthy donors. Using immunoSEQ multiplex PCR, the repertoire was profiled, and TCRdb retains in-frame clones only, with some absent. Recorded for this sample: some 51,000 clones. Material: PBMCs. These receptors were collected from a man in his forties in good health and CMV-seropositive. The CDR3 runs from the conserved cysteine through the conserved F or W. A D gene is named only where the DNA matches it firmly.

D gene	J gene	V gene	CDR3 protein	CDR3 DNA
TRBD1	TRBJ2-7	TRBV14	CASSRARQGGQYF	TGTGCCAGCAGCCGCGCCAGACAGGGTGGGCAGTACTTC
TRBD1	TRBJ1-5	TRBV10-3	CAIGTGSNQPQHF	TGTGCCATTGGGACAGGGTCGAATCAGCCCCAGCATTTT
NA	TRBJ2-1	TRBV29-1	CSVAIGSREQFF	TGCAGCGTTGCTATCGGGTCGAGAGAGCAGTTCTTC
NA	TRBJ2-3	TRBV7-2	CASSSNPFTTDTQYF	TGTGCCAGCAGCTCTAACCCTTTTACCACAGATACGCAGTATTTT
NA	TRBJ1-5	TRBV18	CASSLGGGEQPQHF	TGTGCCAGCTCACTCGGGGGGGGAGAACAGCCCCAGCATTTT
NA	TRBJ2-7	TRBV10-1	CAREQEGPSTYEQYF	TGCGCCAGGGAACAGGAGGGCCCAAGTACTTACGAGCAGTACTTC
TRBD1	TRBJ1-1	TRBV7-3	CASSRQGRTEAFF	TGTGCCAGCAGCCGACAGGGGCGGACTGAAGCTTTCTTT
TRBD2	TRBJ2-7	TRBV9	CARGTSGRQYEQYF	TGTGCCAGAGGGACTAGCGGGAGGCAGTACGAGCAGTACTTC
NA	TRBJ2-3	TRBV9	CASSVTSSLTDTQYF	TGTGCCAGCAGCGTTACTAGTTCACTCACAGATACGCAGTATTTT
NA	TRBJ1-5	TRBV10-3	CAISPNNQPQHF	TGTGCCATCAGTCCTAACAATCAGCCCCAGCATTTT
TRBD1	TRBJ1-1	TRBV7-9	CASSFQGARNTEAFF	TGTGCCAGCAGCTTTCAGGGGGCACGAAACACTGAAGCTTTCTTT
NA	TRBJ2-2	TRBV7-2	CASSFLSGGELFF	TGTGCCAGCAGCTTCCTGTCCGGCGGGGAGCTGTTTTTT
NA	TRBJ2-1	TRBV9	CASSVVSRGNEQFF	TGTGCCAGCAGCGTAGTTAGTAGAGGTAATGAGCAGTTCTTC
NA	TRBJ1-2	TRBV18	CASSPDTLEGYTF	TGTGCCAGCTCACCCGACACCCTTGAAGGCTACACCTTC
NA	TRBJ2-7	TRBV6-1	CASSEGIWAYEQYF	TGTGCCAGCAGTGAAGGAATTTGGGCGTACGAGCAGTACTTC
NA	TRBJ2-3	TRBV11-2	CASRLGTDTQYF	TGTGCCAGCAGGCTAGGCACAGATACGCAGTATTTT
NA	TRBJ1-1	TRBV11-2	CASSLTGNTEAFF	TGTGCCAGCAGCTTAACAGGGAACACTGAAGCTTTCTTT
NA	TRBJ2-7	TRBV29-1	CSVARTEYEQYF	TGCAGCGTTGCCAGGACAGAATACGAGCAGTACTTC
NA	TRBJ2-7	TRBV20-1	CSAWTNEQYF	TGCAGTGCTTGGACAAACGAGCAGTACTTC
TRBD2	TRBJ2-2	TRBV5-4	CASSLWGGGELFF	TGTGCCAGCAGCTTGTGGGGGGGTGGGGAGCTGTTTTTT
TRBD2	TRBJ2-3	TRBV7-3	CASRAGGMGADTQYF	TGTGCCAGCCGAGCGGGAGGAATGGGGGCAGATACGCAGTATTTT
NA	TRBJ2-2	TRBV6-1	CASTRTANTGELFF	TGTGCCAGCACCCGGACAGCGAACACCGGGGAGCTGTTTTTT
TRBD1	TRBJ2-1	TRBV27	CASSPGTGHNEQFF	TGTGCCAGCAGTCCGGGGACAGGACACAATGAGCAGTTCTTC
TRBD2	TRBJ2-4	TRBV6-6	CASTRTSGGDGIQYF	TGCGCCAGCACCAGGACTAGCGGGGGGGACGGCATTCAGTACTTC
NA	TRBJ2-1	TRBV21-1	CASSKNSRTVSYNEQFF	TGTGCCAGCAGCAAAAATAGCAGGACAGTCTCCTACAATGAGCAGTTCTTC
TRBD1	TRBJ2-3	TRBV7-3	CASSARAGGDTQYF	TGTGCCAGCAGCGCCAGGGCAGGGGGAGATACGCAGTATTTT
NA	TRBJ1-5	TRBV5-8	CASSLTVNQPQHF	TGTGCCAGCAGCTTGACGGTTAATCAGCCCCAGCATTTT
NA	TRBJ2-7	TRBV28	CASSTPISYEQYF	TGTGCCAGCAGCACTCCTATCTCCTACGAGCAGTACTTC
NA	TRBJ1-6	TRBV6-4	CASSDVRSSYNSPLHF	TGTGCCAGCAGTGACGTTCGGAGCTCCTATAATTCACCCCTCCACTTT
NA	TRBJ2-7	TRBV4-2	CASSQVRADSNWVEQYF	TGTGCCAGCAGCCAAGTCAGGGCCGACTCGAACTGGGTCGAGCAGTACTTC
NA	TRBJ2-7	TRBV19	CASSPRGDYEQYF	TGTGCCAGTAGTCCGCGCGGAGACTACGAGCAGTACTTC
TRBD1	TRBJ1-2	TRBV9	CASSVEGQVSYGYTF	TGTGCCAGCAGCGTAGAGGGACAGGTGTCGTATGGCTACACCTTC